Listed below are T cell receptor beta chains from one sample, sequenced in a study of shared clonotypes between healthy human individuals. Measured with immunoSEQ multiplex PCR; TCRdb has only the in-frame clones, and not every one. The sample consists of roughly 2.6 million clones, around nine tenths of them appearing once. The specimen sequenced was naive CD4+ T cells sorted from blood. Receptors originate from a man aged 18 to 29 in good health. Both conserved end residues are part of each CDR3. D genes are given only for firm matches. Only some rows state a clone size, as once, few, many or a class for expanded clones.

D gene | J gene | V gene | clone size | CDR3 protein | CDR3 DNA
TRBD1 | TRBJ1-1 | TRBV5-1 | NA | CASSPDRGTEAFF | TGCGCCAGCAGCCCGGACAGGGGCACTGAAGCTTTCTTT
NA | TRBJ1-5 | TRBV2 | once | CASSVGKEGNQPQHF | TGTGCCAGCAGTGTCGGGAAGGAGGGCAATCAGCCCCAGCATTTT
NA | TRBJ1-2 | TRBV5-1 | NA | CASSSRVNYGYTF | TGCGCCAGCAGCTCCAGGGTAAACTATGGCTACACCTTC
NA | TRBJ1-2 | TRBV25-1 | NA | CASRQLLGEGYTF | TGTGCCAGCAGACAGCTCCTTGGGGAGGGCTACACCTTC
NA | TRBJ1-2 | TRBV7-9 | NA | CASSFAQGPTPSYGYTF | TGTGCCAGCAGCTTTGCCCAGGGCCCGACTCCAAGCTATGGCTACACCTTC
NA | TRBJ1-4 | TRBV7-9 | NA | CASRPNTATNEKLFF | TGTGCCAGCAGACCTAATACTGCAACTAATGAAAAACTGTTTTTT
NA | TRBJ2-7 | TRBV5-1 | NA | CASSLDGDAYEQYF | TGCGCCAGCAGCTTGGACGGGGACGCCTACGAGCAGTACTTC
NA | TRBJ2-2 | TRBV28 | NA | CASPEGVTGELFF | TGTGCCAGCCCTGAGGGGGTTACCGGGGAGCTGTTTTTT
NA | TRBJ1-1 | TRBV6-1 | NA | CASRGAPNTEAFF | TGTGCCAGCAGGGGAGCCCCAAACACTGAAGCTTTCTTT
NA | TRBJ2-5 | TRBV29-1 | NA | CSAWGDSRETQYF | TGCAGCGCGTGGGGGGACTCGCGGGAGACCCAGTACTTC
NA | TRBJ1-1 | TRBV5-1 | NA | CASSSLPDVNTEAFF | TGCGCCAGCAGCTCCCTCCCGGACGTGAACACTGAAGCTTTCTTT
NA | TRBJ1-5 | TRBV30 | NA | CAWSVGQEINPQHF | TGTGCCTGGAGTGTGGGGCAGGAGATCAACCCCCAGCATTTT
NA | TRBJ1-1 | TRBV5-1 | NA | CASSLRVGGPEAFF | TGCGCCAGCAGCTTGCGGGTCGGGGGCCCTGAAGCTTTCTTT
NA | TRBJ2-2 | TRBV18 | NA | CASSPDVANTGELFF | TGTGCCAGCTCACCTGATGTTGCGAACACCGGGGAGCTGTTTTTT
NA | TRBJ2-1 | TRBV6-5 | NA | CASSRGKGNEQFF | TGTGCCAGCAGCCGGGGGAAAGGGAATGAGCAGTTCTTC
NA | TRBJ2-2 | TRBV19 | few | CASQALNTGELFF | TGTGCCAGCCAGGCCCTGAACACCGGGGAGCTGTTTTTT